This T cell receptor beta chain was sequenced during a study of CD8 T cells in Susac syndrome. For this clonotype: Its antigen remains unknown.

Recently defined diagnostic criteria classed the Susac syndrome patients as definite or probable. Through negative isolation, CD4+ and CD8+ T cells were obtained, while TEMRA cells were enriched using FACS. Study observations and caveats: Total CD8+ and CD8+ TEMRA repertoires contained approximately 16 and five Susac-specific public clones, respectively.

Germline loops: CDR1 DFQATT, CDR2 SNEGSKA (reference sequence). V shed 0 bases and J shed 4 bases, with 12 bases lying between them. The CDR3 contains 15 residues. With random hexamers, about 0.5 to 1 ug RNA was reverse transcribed. Each CDR3 protein gets one entry after TCRdb re-called the immunoSEQ multiplex PCR reads with MiXCR. The table lists about 120,000 distinct CDR3 sequences, 85% to 95% of them singletons, with around 0.28% in the top ten. The chain couples TRBV20-1 to TRBJ1-4, with D perhaps TRBD1 (5 bases). The specimen was CD8+ T cells from PBMCs. The sequence derives from a human donor with Susac syndrome. CDR3 sequence (DNA): TGCAGTGCTAGAGATCTAGGGACGGATAATGAAAAACTGTTTTTT. Protein: CSARDLGTDNEKLFF.